Below are 14 T cell receptor beta chains sequenced from a single sample in a study of CD8 T cells in Susac syndrome. The RNA input was about 0.5 to 1 ug, and it was reverse transcribed with random hexamers. MiXCR, run by TCRdb on the immunoSEQ multiplex PCR reads, gives a single entry per CDR3 protein. The table lists about 120,000 distinct CDR3 sequences, around 94% of them singletons. The sample taken for sequencing was CD8+ T cells from PBMCs. The receptors come from a human donor with Susac syndrome.

V gene TRBV4-1 combines with J gene TRBJ2-7, with 10 bases that match TRBD2. The germline V gene encodes CDR1 MGHRA and CDR2 YSYEKL. The CDR3 loop spans 15 amino acids. V gave up 2 bases and J gave up 2 bases; unmatched junction bases: 3. In DNA, the CDR3 is TGCGCCAGCAGCCAATCTAGCGGGGGAACCTACGAGCAGTACTTC. Translation gives CASSQSSGGTYEQYF.

The chain is built from TRBV6-2 or TRBV6-3 and TRBJ2-1, with a tentative D call TRBD1 (6 bases). The CDR3 is 14 amino acids. Germline V CDR1 and CDR2: MNHEY, SVGEGT. The V gene lost 5 bases and the J gene lost 4 bases, with 12 bases spanning the gap. CDR3 sequence (DNA): TGTGCCAGCAGTGATACAGGGAATTACAATGAGCAGTTCTTC. Translation: CASSDTGNYNEQFF.

The V gene is TRBV12-3 or TRBV12-4, the J gene TRBJ2-7, with D perhaps matching TRBD1 (5 bases). This CDR3 contains 13 residues. The ends were cut back, 8 bases at V and 2 bases at J, with 13 bases in the middle. CDR3 in amino acids: CASQGLPTYEQYF. As DNA, the CDR3 is TGTGCCAGCCAGGGATTACCCACCTACGAGCAGTACTTC.

DNA of the CDR3: TGTGCCAGCAGCCAAGATCTGTGGATCGGGACTAGCTACGAGCAGTACTTC. Protein product: CASSQDLWIGTSYEQYF. This rearrangement joins TRBV3-1 to TRBJ2-7, with TRBD2 matching over 8 bases. Germline V gene lookup returns CDR1 LGHDT and CDR2 YNNKEL (reference sequence). With 0 bases clipped from V and 3 bases from J, the junction kept 10 bases outside the gene matches. CDR3 length equals 17 residues.

This clonotype was counted only a few times. The V gene is TRBV15, the J gene TRBJ2-3, with 7 nucleotides matching TRBD2. CDR1 is LNHNV, CDR2 YYDKDF, per germline (reference sequence). The CDR3 runs to 16 residues. V was clipped by 0 bases and J by 6 bases; unmatched bases: 9. The CDR3 DNA reads TGTGCCACCAGCAGAGATCGGGCTAGCGGCGCGGATACGCAGTATTTT. Encoded protein: CATSRDRASGADTQYF. The full variable domain, with the rest looked up from reference TRBV15 and TRBJ2-3, is DAMVIQNPRYQVTQFGKPVTLSCSQTLNHNVMYWYQQKSSQAPKLLFHYYDKDFNNEADTPDNFQSRRPNTSFCFLDIRSPGLGDTAMYLCATSRDRASGADTQYFGPGTRLTVL.

The CDR3 here is CAWSVTGLGEQYF. The CDR3, as DNA: TGTGCCTGGAGTGTAACTGGCCTAGGGGAGCAGTACTTC. The chain is built from TRBV30 and TRBJ2-7; D uncertain. Trimming removed 0 bases at V and 7 bases at J, with 13 bases between. CDR1 is GTSNPN and CDR2 is SVGIG in the germline V gene (reference sequence). The CDR3 sequence is 13 residues long. Full variable domain (remainder filled in from reference TRBV30 and TRBJ2-7): SQTIHQWPATLVQPVGSPLSLECTVEGTSNPNLYWYRQAAGRGLQLLFYSVGIGQISSEVPQNLSASRPQDRQFILSSKKLLLSDSGFYLCAWSVTGLGEQYFGPGTRLTVT.

This chain uses TRBV10-2 with TRBJ2-7; possibly TRBD1 for D (5 bases). Germline CDR1 reads WSHSY; CDR2 reads SAAADI. V was shortened by 0 bases and J by 6 bases, with 6 bases between the two germline ends. CDR3 length: 12 amino acids. CDR3 protein: CASSESGREQYF. Written as DNA, the CDR3 is TGCGCCAGCAGTGAGTCGGGGCGCGAGCAGTACTTC.

The chain carries TRBV4-2 and TRBJ2-7; 8 nucleotides match TRBD2. Looked up from germline, CDR1 is LGHNA and CDR2 is YNFKEQ. The V and J ends lost 1 base and 0 bases, in that order; junction bases with no gene match: 5. The CDR3 is 16 residues long. The CDR3 reads CASSQGLSGSSYEQYF. For the CDR3, the DNA is TGTGCCAGCAGCCAAGGACTCAGCGGGAGCTCCTACGAGCAGTACTTC.

CDR3 sequence: CASSLGFLGASGANVLTF. The DNA for the CDR3 is TGCGCCAGCAGCTTGGGTTTTCTGGGGGCCTCTGGGGCCAACGTCCTGACTTTC. The V and J genes are TRBV5-1 and TRBJ2-6; TRBD1 might be the D (6 bases). This CDR3 spans 18 amino acids. Germline CDR1 reads SGHRS; CDR2 reads YFSETQ. V was pared by 0 bases and J by 0 bases, with 13 bases between.

The gene calls are TRBV2 and TRBJ2-1, with 9 bases lining up with TRBD1. CDR1 SNHLY and CDR2 FYNNEI come from the germline V gene. The CDR3 length is 15 residues. V trimming: 3 bases; J trimming: 1 base; junction bases outside the gene matches: 1. CDR3 region: CASSDGTGSYNEQFF. The CDR3 bases are TGTGCCAGCAGTGACGGGACAGGGTCCTACAATGAGCAGTTCTTC.

The chain employs TRBV7-9 and TRBJ2-7; 11 nucleotides agree with TRBD1. Germline loops: CDR1 SEHNR, CDR2 FQNEAQ (reference sequence). The length of the CDR3 is 15 residues. The V gene end was trimmed by 3 bases and the J gene end by 7 bases; junction bases not matched to a gene: 8. The CDR3 DNA reads as TGTGCCAGCAGCTTGAACCCGGGACAGGGGGGTGAGCAGTACTTC. It specifies CASSLNPGQGGEQYF.

The chain couples TRBV7-3 to TRBJ2-6; the D gene is possibly TRBD1 (5 bases). The CDR3 is 15 amino acids. The germline V and J ends were trimmed by 2 bases and 2 bases, with 7 bases remaining between them. Germline V lookup: CDR1 SGHTA, CDR2 FQGTGA. The CDR3 DNA sequence: TGTGCCAGCAGCTTAGACAGTGCTGGGGCCAACGTCCTGACTTTC. This encodes CASSLDSAGANVLTF.

This chain connects TRBV6-4 to TRBJ2-1, with TRBD2 matching 12 bases. This CDR3 has 15 amino acids. Germline V gene sequence: CDR1 MRHNA, CDR2 SNTAGT. Losses at the gene ends were 5 bases for V and 8 bases for J; bases not matched to a gene: 7. CDR3 nucleotides: TGTGCCAGCAGTTCGTCTAGCGGGAGGGCCGATGAGCAGTTCTTC. Translation gives CASSSSSGRADEQFF.

V is TRBV5-6 and J is TRBJ1-5; D gene unclear. The CDR3 has 12 amino acids. Looked up from germline, CDR1 is SGHDT and CDR2 is YYEEEE. Trimming removed 0 bases at V and 9 bases at J, with 7 bases between. DNA for the CDR3: TGTGCCAGCAGCTTGGGCCTCTCGCCCCAGCATTTT. Its translation: CASSLGLSPQHF.